Sequencing of this TCR beta chain was carried out in a study of cytomegalovirus exposure and HLA in healthy donors. CDR3 size: 17 residues. In germline, CDR1 is SNHLY, CDR2 FYNNEI. With V trimmed by 5 bases and J by 2 bases, 9 bases remained unmatched. Primers included in the PCR were 60 Vbeta and 13 Jbeta primers. Only in-frame clones appear in the TCRdb table, and some are missing; sequencing was by immunoSEQ multiplex PCR. Among 150,000 to 160,000 clones, approximately 80% were seen once, and the ten largest hold about 7.1%. In this sample, this clone turned up once. Sequencing was performed on PBMCs. This TCR was recovered from a woman in her forties or fifties in good health and CMV-seropositive. This chain connects TRBV2 to TRBJ2-7; TRBD2 matches at 13 bases. The CDR3 loop is CASSIEGLAGTAYEQYF. CDR3 sequence (DNA): TGTGCCAGCAGTATCGAGGGACTAGCGGGGACGGCCTACGAGCAGTACTTC.